The rows below give T cell receptor beta chains drawn from one sample of a study of early T cells in non-severe SARS-CoV-2 infection. TCRdb re-derived calls from the 5' RACE reads in MiXCR, one entry per CDR3 protein. The table has about 64,000 distinct CDR3 sequences, roughly 12% seen once; the top ten hold around 1.5%. The specimen was whole blood, collected at baseline. These receptors were taken from an adult who was a healthcare worker with PCR-confirmed SARS-CoV-2 infection or an uninfected control (not recorded which). The CDR3 runs from the conserved cysteine through the conserved F or W. The order of the fields is CDR3 protein, CDR3 DNA, J gene, D gene, V gene, clone size. A D gene is named only where the DNA matches it firmly. Not all rows give a size; the values are once, few, many and, for expanded clones, a class.

cdr3_aa: CASSLGRDRAVYGYTF; cdr3_nt: TGTGCCAGCAGCTTAGGCCGGGACAGGGCCGTGTATGGCTACACCTTC; j_call: TRBJ1-2; d_call: TRBD1; v_call: TRBV7-6; clone_size: NA
cdr3_aa: CASSSIPGQQTSGTYEQYF; cdr3_nt: TGTGCCAGCAGCTCAATCCCGGGACAACAGACTAGCGGGACCTACGAGCAGTACTTC; j_call: TRBJ2-7; d_call: TRBD2; v_call: TRBV11-2; clone_size: NA
cdr3_aa: CASSGPYSPLHF; cdr3_nt: TGTGCCAGCAGCGGACCGTATTCACCCCTCCACTTT; j_call: TRBJ1-6; d_call: NA; v_call: TRBV7-2; clone_size: few
cdr3_aa: CSVYQGGQNYGYTF; cdr3_nt: TGCAGCGTTTATCAAGGGGGACAGAACTATGGCTACACCTTC; j_call: TRBJ1-2; d_call: TRBD1; v_call: TRBV29-1; clone_size: NA
cdr3_aa: CALKGFSNTEAFF; cdr3_nt: TGTGCCTTAAAGGGATTTTCGAACACTGAAGCTTTCTTT; j_call: TRBJ1-1; d_call: NA; v_call: TRBV30; clone_size: NA
cdr3_aa: CASSEVDEQFF; cdr3_nt: TGTGCCAGCAGTGAGGTGGATGAGCAGTTCTTC; j_call: TRBJ2-1; d_call: NA; v_call: TRBV2; clone_size: few
cdr3_aa: CASSLSPTVSTEAFF; cdr3_nt: TGTGCCAGCAGTTTGAGCCCAACGGTGAGCACTGAAGCTTTCTTT; j_call: TRBJ1-1; d_call: NA; v_call: TRBV27; clone_size: NA
cdr3_aa: CASSLVLAPYNEQFF; cdr3_nt: TGTGCCAGCAGCTTAGTACTGGCTCCCTACAATGAGCAGTTCTTC; j_call: TRBJ2-1; d_call: NA; v_call: TRBV7-9; clone_size: NA
cdr3_aa: CASSTDRGPYEQYF; cdr3_nt: TGTGCCAGCAGCACGGACAGGGGCCCCTACGAGCAGTACTTC; j_call: TRBJ2-7; d_call: TRBD1; v_call: TRBV11-2; clone_size: few
cdr3_aa: CASRLAGVNEQFF; cdr3_nt: TGTGCCAGCAGACTAGCGGGAGTCAATGAGCAGTTCTTC; j_call: TRBJ2-1; d_call: TRBD2; v_call: TRBV6-5; clone_size: NA
cdr3_aa: CSVDPSRPGNTEAFF; cdr3_nt: TGCAGCGTTGACCCCTCTCGGCCGGGGAACACTGAAGCTTTCTTT; j_call: TRBJ1-1; d_call: NA; v_call: TRBV29-1; clone_size: few
cdr3_aa: CASSSGENEQFF; cdr3_nt: TGTGCCAGCAGTTCGGGGGAGAATGAGCAGTTCTTC; j_call: TRBJ2-1; d_call: NA; v_call: TRBV12-3/TRBV12-4; clone_size: many
cdr3_aa: CASSFGRNQPQHF; cdr3_nt: TGTGCCAGCAGTTTCGGGAGGAATCAGCCCCAGCATTTT; j_call: TRBJ1-5; d_call: NA; v_call: TRBV28; clone_size: few
cdr3_aa: CASSKNEGMDYGYTF; cdr3_nt: TGTGCCAGCAGCAAAAACGAGGGTATGGACTATGGCTACACCTTC; j_call: TRBJ1-2; d_call: NA; v_call: TRBV21-1; clone_size: few
cdr3_aa: CASSERVENYGYTF; cdr3_nt: TGTGCCAGCAGTGAGAGGGTAGAAAACTATGGCTACACCTTC; j_call: TRBJ1-2; d_call: NA; v_call: TRBV2; clone_size: NA
cdr3_aa: CASSFPGQGLEYF; cdr3_nt: TGTGCCAGCAGTTTCCCGGGACAGGGTTTGGAGTACTTC; j_call: TRBJ2-7; d_call: TRBD1; v_call: TRBV28; clone_size: NA
cdr3_aa: CASSQSWETENNEQFF; cdr3_nt: TGCGCCAGCAGCCAATCCTGGGAGACGGAGAACAATGAGCAGTTCTTC; j_call: TRBJ2-1; d_call: NA; v_call: TRBV4-3; clone_size: many
cdr3_aa: CSVESRGPPDTQYF; cdr3_nt: TGCAGCGTTGAAAGCAGGGGGCCTCCAGATACGCAGTATTTT; j_call: TRBJ2-3; d_call: TRBD1; v_call: TRBV29-1; clone_size: few
cdr3_aa: CSALSGSPSYEQYF; cdr3_nt: TGCAGTGCGCTGAGCGGGAGCCCCTCCTACGAGCAGTACTTC; j_call: TRBJ2-7; d_call: TRBD2; v_call: TRBV20-1; clone_size: NA
cdr3_aa: CASSFESQPQHF; cdr3_nt: TGTGCCAGCAGTTTTGAGAGTCAGCCCCAGCATTTT; j_call: TRBJ1-5; d_call: NA; v_call: TRBV28; clone_size: many
cdr3_aa: CASSEDRKAFF; cdr3_nt: TGCGCCAGCAGTGAGGACAGGAAAGCTTTCTTT; j_call: TRBJ1-1; d_call: NA; v_call: TRBV10-2; clone_size: NA
cdr3_aa: CASSYSKTENEQFF; cdr3_nt: TGTGCCAGCAGTTACTCGAAGACAGAAAATGAGCAGTTCTTC; j_call: TRBJ2-1; d_call: NA; v_call: TRBV6-5; clone_size: few
cdr3_aa: CASSSPPGTPFWLF; cdr3_nt: TGTGCCAGCAGTTCCCCCCCCGGGACACCCTTTTGGCTCTTC; j_call: TRBJ2-1; d_call: NA; v_call: TRBV28; clone_size: few
cdr3_aa: CASSAGTYSYNEQFF; cdr3_nt: TGCGCCAGCAGCGCCGGGACCTACTCCTACAATGAGCAGTTCTTC; j_call: TRBJ2-1; d_call: NA; v_call: TRBV5-1; clone_size: many
cdr3_aa: CASSPRAGVSTDTQYF; cdr3_nt: TGTGCCAGCAGTCCGCGGGCAGGGGTGAGCACAGATACGCAGTATTTT; j_call: TRBJ2-3; d_call: NA; v_call: TRBV12-3/TRBV12-4; clone_size: many
cdr3_aa: CSVRGTPMNTEAFF; cdr3_nt: TGCAGCGTTCGAGGGACCCCAATGAACACTGAAGCTTTCTTT; j_call: TRBJ1-1; d_call: NA; v_call: TRBV29-1; clone_size: NA
cdr3_aa: CSASAAGGFGAFF; cdr3_nt: TGCAGTGCTAGCGCGGCAGGAGGTTTTGGGGCTTTCTTT; j_call: TRBJ1-1; d_call: NA; v_call: TRBV20-1; clone_size: many
cdr3_aa: CASSQDLAGGVNEQYF; cdr3_nt: TGCGCCAGCAGCCAAGACCTAGCGGGAGGGGTGAACGAGCAGTACTTC; j_call: TRBJ2-7; d_call: TRBD2; v_call: TRBV4-3; clone_size: many
cdr3_aa: CASTNPTGSASGYTF; cdr3_nt: TGTGCCAGCACTAACCCGACAGGGTCGGCTAGTGGCTACACCTTC; j_call: TRBJ1-2; d_call: TRBD1; v_call: TRBV6-5; clone_size: once
cdr3_aa: CASSQDKVNTEAFF; cdr3_nt: TGCGCCAGCAGCCAAGATAAGGTGAACACTGAAGCTTTCTTT; j_call: TRBJ1-1; d_call: NA; v_call: TRBV4-1; clone_size: many
cdr3_aa: CAIQRGSSYNEQFF; cdr3_nt: TGTGCCATCCAGAGGGGATCGTCCTACAATGAGCAGTTCTTC; j_call: TRBJ2-1; d_call: NA; v_call: TRBV10-3; clone_size: NA
cdr3_aa: CASRRQGASYEQYF; cdr3_nt: TGTGCCAGCAGACGACAGGGGGCCTCCTACGAGCAGTACTTC; j_call: TRBJ2-7; d_call: TRBD1; v_call: TRBV28; clone_size: many
cdr3_aa: CASSLYTGYTEAFF; cdr3_nt: TGTGCCAGCAGTTTATACACAGGTTACACTGAAGCTTTCTTT; j_call: TRBJ1-1; d_call: NA; v_call: TRBV27; clone_size: few
cdr3_aa: CASSFDRGLAKNIQYF; cdr3_nt: TGTGCCAGCAGCTTCGACAGGGGATTAGCCAAAAACATTCAGTACTTC; j_call: TRBJ2-4; d_call: TRBD1; v_call: TRBV11-2; clone_size: few
cdr3_aa: CASTQYPRRGNNEQFF; cdr3_nt: TGTGCCAGCACCCAATACCCCCGCCGGGGAAACAATGAGCAGTTCTTC; j_call: TRBJ2-1; d_call: NA; v_call: TRBV6-2/TRBV6-3; clone_size: NA
cdr3_aa: CASSFLGSSYNEQFF; cdr3_nt: TGTGCCAGCTCTTTTCTAGGGTCCTCCTACAATGAGCAGTTCTTC; j_call: TRBJ2-1; d_call: NA; v_call: TRBV18; clone_size: NA
cdr3_aa: CASRGPWTQNTGELFF; cdr3_nt: TGTGCCAGCAGAGGCCCGTGGACTCAGAACACCGGGGAGCTGTTTTTT; j_call: TRBJ2-2; d_call: NA; v_call: TRBV11-2; clone_size: NA
cdr3_aa: CASSRFALAGASDTQYF; cdr3_nt: TGTGCCAGCAGCCGATTTGCCCTAGCGGGAGCGTCAGATACGCAGTATTTT; j_call: TRBJ2-3; d_call: TRBD2; v_call: TRBV5-6; clone_size: many
cdr3_aa: CAAGQTVTGELFF; cdr3_nt: TGTGCAGCCGGGCAGACAGTCACCGGGGAGCTGTTTTTT; j_call: TRBJ2-2; d_call: NA; v_call: TRBV3-1; clone_size: NA
cdr3_aa: CASSLSGVGGELFF; cdr3_nt: TGTGCCAGCAGCTTGTCCGGAGTAGGCGGGGAGCTGTTTTTT; j_call: TRBJ2-2; d_call: NA; v_call: TRBV5-4; clone_size: many
cdr3_aa: CASSTLAKNIQYF; cdr3_nt: TGTGCCAGCAGTACCCTAGCCAAAAACATTCAGTACTTC; j_call: TRBJ2-4; d_call: NA; v_call: TRBV27; clone_size: NA
cdr3_aa: CASSQDSRETQYF; cdr3_nt: TGTGCCAGCAGCCAAGATAGCCGAGAGACCCAGTACTTC; j_call: TRBJ2-5; d_call: NA; v_call: TRBV4-2; clone_size: NA
cdr3_aa: CASSPEVAFPEAFF; cdr3_nt: TGTGCCAGCAGCCCCGAGGTGGCTTTCCCTGAAGCTTTCTTT; j_call: TRBJ1-1; d_call: NA; v_call: TRBV7-2; clone_size: many
cdr3_aa: CSVRGQGAYEQYF; cdr3_nt: TGCAGCGTTAGGGGACAGGGGGCCTACGAGCAGTACTTC; j_call: TRBJ2-7; d_call: TRBD1; v_call: TRBV29-1; clone_size: few
cdr3_aa: CASSYSVNQETQYF; cdr3_nt: TGTGCCAGCAGTTATTCCGTAAACCAAGAGACCCAGTACTTC; j_call: TRBJ2-5; d_call: NA; v_call: TRBV6-5; clone_size: NA
cdr3_aa: CSAVSSAGFLDTQYF; cdr3_nt: TGCAGTGCTGTCTCCTCAGCGGGATTCCTAGATACGCAGTATTTT; j_call: TRBJ2-3; d_call: TRBD2; v_call: TRBV20-1; clone_size: NA
cdr3_aa: CASSLGRDHGELFF; cdr3_nt: TGTGCCAGCAGCTTAGGCAGGGATCACGGGGAGCTGTTTTTT; j_call: TRBJ2-2; d_call: NA; v_call: TRBV7-6; clone_size: NA
cdr3_aa: CASSFWADTGELFF; cdr3_nt: TGTGCCAGCAGCTTCTGGGCCGACACCGGGGAGCTGTTTTTT; j_call: TRBJ2-2; d_call: NA; v_call: TRBV5-5; clone_size: few
cdr3_aa: CASSFVNNEQFF; cdr3_nt: TGTGCCAGCAGCTTTGTAAACAATGAGCAGTTCTTC; j_call: TRBJ2-1; d_call: NA; v_call: TRBV11-2; clone_size: few
cdr3_aa: CASSRYGLNANTGELFF; cdr3_nt: TGTGCCAGTAGTAGATACGGACTCAATGCTAACACCGGGGAGCTGTTTTTT; j_call: TRBJ2-2; d_call: NA; v_call: TRBV19; clone_size: NA
cdr3_aa: CASSLEGTSGQETQYF; cdr3_nt: TGCGCCAGCAGCTTGGAAGGGACTAGCGGACAAGAGACCCAGTACTTC; j_call: TRBJ2-5; d_call: TRBD2; v_call: TRBV5-1; clone_size: once
cdr3_aa: CASSLFRLAAKNTGELFF; cdr3_nt: TGTGCCAGCAGCTTATTTCGTTTGGCTGCCAAGAACACCGGGGAGCTGTTTTTT; j_call: TRBJ2-2; d_call: NA; v_call: TRBV11-2; clone_size: few
cdr3_aa: CASSLDRFQYF; cdr3_nt: TGTGCCAGCAGCTTAGATCGGTTCCAGTACTTC; j_call: TRBJ2-5; d_call: NA; v_call: TRBV7-2; clone_size: few
cdr3_aa: CASSGFGGYSYNEQFF; cdr3_nt: TGTGCCAGCAGTGGTTTCGGGGGCTACTCCTACAATGAGCAGTTCTTC; j_call: TRBJ2-1; d_call: NA; v_call: TRBV2; clone_size: many
cdr3_aa: CASSIDRGQPQHF; cdr3_nt: TGTGCCAGTAGTATAGATCGCGGTCAGCCCCAGCATTTT; j_call: TRBJ1-5; d_call: NA; v_call: TRBV19; clone_size: NA
cdr3_aa: CSVGARGGTYEQYF; cdr3_nt: TGCAGCGTTGGGGCGAGGGGGGGAACCTACGAGCAGTACTTC; j_call: TRBJ2-7; d_call: NA; v_call: TRBV29-1; clone_size: few
cdr3_aa: CASSPVQSNTEAFF; cdr3_nt: TGTGCCAGCTCACCGGTACAGTCGAACACTGAAGCTTTCTTT; j_call: TRBJ1-1; d_call: NA; v_call: TRBV18; clone_size: NA
cdr3_aa: CASSTRQGGGTEAFF; cdr3_nt: TGCGCCAGCAGCACCAGACAGGGTGGCGGCACTGAAGCTTTCTTT; j_call: TRBJ1-1; d_call: TRBD1; v_call: TRBV5-1; clone_size: NA
cdr3_aa: CASSRITGELFF; cdr3_nt: TGTGCCAGCAGCCGAATCACCGGGGAGCTGTTTTTT; j_call: TRBJ2-2; d_call: NA; v_call: TRBV7-9; clone_size: NA
cdr3_aa: CALIEEGYIQYF; cdr3_nt: TGTGCCCTAATAGAAGAGGGGTACATTCAGTACTTC; j_call: TRBJ2-4; d_call: NA; v_call: TRBV21-1; clone_size: NA